A single TCR beta chain is shown here with its context. This sample stems from a study of cytomegalovirus exposure and HLA in healthy donors. PCR primers comprised 60 Vbeta and 13 Jbeta primers. Some clones are missing from TCRdb's copy, which holds only in-frame ones; the method was immunoSEQ multiplex PCR. Of about 140,000 clones in the sample, 75% to 85% were seen once. The CDR3 has 15 amino acids. Germline CDR1 and CDR2: SGHAT and FQNNGV. The germline V and J ends were trimmed by 1 base and 4 bases, with 13 bases remaining between them. The chain employs TRBV11-2 and TRBJ2-5, with a weak D call TRBD1 (5 bases). This TCR was sampled from a woman under 30 in good health and CMV-seropositive. Sequenced: PBMCs. DNA for the CDR3: TGTGCCAGCAGCTTAGGCTGGACACTCGTAGAGACCCAGTACTTC. Protein product: CASSLGWTLVETQYF.